Detailed here is one T cell receptor (beta chain). No cognate antigen has been identified for it. Base qualities are not recorded, but no much larger clone differs from it by a single base. Library preparation employed the immunoSEQ multiplex PCR assay. Not all clones reach the TCRdb copy of this immuneACCESS table, which keeps in-frame sequences only. Checked studies attribute under half of the gap to unresolved V genes and leave the rest unexplained. In all, the sample holds about 92,000 clones, and more than 90% of those were seen once. Of the sample, 1.5% to 1.9% is held by the ten largest clones. CDR1 and CDR2, per the germline V gene (reference sequence), are LNHDA and SQIVND. From the cysteine through the phenylalanine, the CDR3 covers 14 amino acids. Only CDR3 DNA is held: 42 bases, read in frame from base 1. Relative to germline, V is 4 bases shorter and J is 7 bases shorter, with 13 bases between their ends.

The record originates from a study of T cell changes during pregnancy in multiple sclerosis (dated by TCRdb to between 2017 and 2020). For context, the study as a whole: In women with multiple sclerosis, the researchers looked at how the T cell repertoire shifted as pregnancy progressed.

Rearrangement joined TRBV19 to TRBJ1-4; confidence is insufficient to name the D gene. The receptor was isolated from a female donor with multiple sclerosis, enrolled in a pregnancy study. Specimen: peripheral blood, collected in the first trimester of pregnancy. The base sequence is TGTGCCAGTAGTACTTCCGGGGTTGGTGAAAAACTGTTTTTT. The resulting protein is CASSTSGVGEKLFF.